This entry lists 18 T cell receptor beta chains sequenced from one sample in a study of shared clonotypes between healthy human individuals. The method was immunoSEQ multiplex PCR; TCRdb's version includes in-frame clones alone and lacks a portion of them. Of around 500,000 clones in the sample, around 73% were seen once. The sample comprised PBMCs. The origin of the receptors is a woman aged 40 to 50 in good health. Some clones in this sample may be carry-over from other donors' samples.

The chain couples TRBV5-6 to TRBJ2-3; D unresolved. CDR1 and CDR2 from the germline V gene are SGHDT and YYEEEE. Trimming left V 1 base short and J 1 base short, with 7 bases between. The CDR3 contains 14 residues. CDR3: CASSLLRGTDTQYF. In nucleotides, the CDR3 is TGTGCCAGCAGCTTGCTTCGGGGCACAGATACGCAGTATTTT.

The chain's CDR3 is CASSLSGGGRNYGYTF. The CDR3, as DNA: TGTGCCAGCAGCCTGAGCGGGGGAGGACGCAACTATGGCTACACCTTC. This chain uses TRBV7-8 with TRBJ1-2; D is possibly TRBD1 (5 bases). V dropped 5 bases and J dropped 2 bases, with 18 bases sitting between them. Germline assignment: CDR1 SGHVS and CDR2 FQNEAQ. The CDR3 contains 16 residues.

This rearrangement joins TRBV19 to TRBJ2-3; 7 bases are a match to TRBD2. The CDR3 extends over 14 amino acids. Trimming at V came to 3 bases and at J to 4 bases, leaving 4 bases not matched to a gene. The germline CDR1 and CDR2 sequences are LNHDA and SQIVND (reference sequence). CDR3 sequence reads: CASSIGGRSDTQYF. In DNA form, the CDR3 reads TGTGCCAGTAGTATCGGGGGGAGGTCAGATACGCAGTATTTT.

The gene calls are TRBV6-1 and TRBJ2-1, with D perhaps given as TRBD1 or TRBD2 (5 bases each). The CDR3 is 15 amino acids. V was pared by 2 bases and J by 5 bases, with 13 bases between. Germline V CDR1 and CDR2: MNHNS, SASEGT. CDR3 nucleotide sequence: TGTGCCAGCAGTGAACTATCCGGGACCAACAATGAGCAGTTCTTC. Amino acids: CASSELSGTNNEQFF.

The CDR3 coding sequence is TGTGCCAGCAGCCTCACAGGCGTCGGGCCTGTGCCGGAGCAGTACTTC. Translation gives CASSLTGVGPVPEQYF. The V call is TRBV7-9, the J call TRBJ2-7, with D perhaps TRBD1 (5 bases). Trimming stripped 5 bases from V and 7 bases from J, with 24 bases between. The length of the CDR3 is 16 residues. Germline V gene lookup returns CDR1 SEHNR and CDR2 FQNEAQ (reference sequence).

This chain joins TRBV14 and TRBJ2-7; TRBD1 might be the D (5 bases). In germline, CDR1 is SGHDN, CDR2 FVKESK. The CDR3 runs 17 residues. V was shortened by 1 base and J by 1 base, with 17 bases between the two germline ends. Here the CDR3 DNA reads TGTGCCAGCAGCCAAGGGTTCGGTATGCAGGGATCCTACGAGCAGTACTTC. It yields the protein CASSQGFGMQGSYEQYF. Drawing the rest from reference TRBV14 and TRBJ2-7, the complete variable domain is EAGVTQFPSHSVIEKGQTVTLRCDPISGHDNLYWYRRVMGKEIKFLLHFVKESKQDESGMPNNRFLAERTGGTYSTLKVQPAELEDSGVYFCASSQGFGMQGSYEQYFGPGTRLTVT.

The chain couples TRBV30 to TRBJ2-5, with D possibly called TRBD1 or TRBD2 (5 bases each). V lost 3 bases and J 1 base, leaving 18 bases between the germline ends. The CDR3 is made up of 16 amino acids. In germline, CDR1 is GTSNPN, CDR2 SVGIG (reference sequence). CDR3 amino acids: CAWSKITGGSQETQYF. The CDR3 DNA reads as TGTGCCTGGAGCAAAATTACAGGAGGATCCCAAGAGACCCAGTACTTC.

V usage is TRBV10-2 and J usage is TRBJ2-7; possibly TRBD1 for D (7 bases). Germline V gives CDR1 WSHSY, CDR2 SAAADI. The CDR3 is 15 residues long. Deletions cut 10 bases from V and 0 bases from J, with 19 bases between. The CDR3 here is CATQGGTAFSYEQYF. The CDR3 coding sequence is TGCGCCACCCAAGGGGGGACAGCGTTCTCCTACGAGCAGTACTTC.

The V call is TRBV27, the J call TRBJ2-3, with TRBD1 matching 7 bases. CDR3 length equals 17 residues. CDR1 and CDR2 (germline): MNHEY, SMNVEV (reference sequence). V shed 0 bases and J 5 bases; nucleotides not matched to a gene: 11. DNA for the CDR3: TGTGCCAGCAGTTTATCGAGGGTTCCAGGGGGTGGAGATACGCAGTATTTT. Translation: CASSLSRVPGGGDTQYF.

This chain joins TRBV4-3 and TRBJ2-5; D possibly corresponds to TRBD2 (6 bases). V was trimmed by 4 bases and J by 11 bases, leaving 20 bases between them. CDR3 size: 14 residues. Germline loops: CDR1 LGHNA, CDR2 YSLEER. CDR3 in amino acids: CASSRTSTPWEQYF. CDR3 coding DNA: TGCGCCAGCAGCCGCACTAGCACCCCCTGGGAGCAGTACTTC.

The chain joins TRBV30 to TRBJ2-7, with TRBD2 matching over 8 bases. Germline trimming cut 5 bases from V and 6 bases from J; bases unmatched to any gene: 9. The CDR3 loop spans 13 amino acids. Germline loops: CDR1 GTSNPN, CDR2 SVGIG (reference sequence). The chain's CDR3 is CAWDGTGGPEQYF. In DNA, the CDR3 is TGTGCCTGGGATGGGACGGGGGGGCCCGAGCAGTACTTC.

V usage is TRBV7-9 and J usage is TRBJ2-5; 8 nucleotides match TRBD1. The J call may be incorrect, as the DNA end agrees better with TRBJ2-7. The CDR3 runs to 15 residues. The germline CDR1 and CDR2 sequences are SEHNR and FQNEAQ (reference sequence). For the CDR3, the DNA is TGTGCCAGCAGCTTAGGCGGCAGGGGGCCGAACGAGCAGTACTTC. This gives the protein CASSLGGRGPNEQYF.

This rearrangement joins TRBV19 to TRBJ2-3; D remains unclear. Germline values: CDR1 LNHDA, CDR2 SQIVND (reference sequence). With 8 bases removed from V and 2 bases from J, the gap between germline ends came to 17 bases. CDR3 size: 15 residues. The CDR3 protein is CASVNVGVDTDTQYF. CDR3 DNA sequence: TGTGCCAGTGTCAACGTAGGAGTAGACACAGATACGCAGTATTTT.

The V and J genes are TRBV29-1 and TRBJ1-1; 7 bases line up with TRBD1. The CDR3 has 13 amino acids. Germline V gene sequence: CDR1 SQVTM, CDR2 ANQGSEA. The junction had 9 bases not matched to a gene; V was cut back by 7 bases and J by 4 bases. The CDR3 coding sequence is TGCAGCGCTGCGCAGGGGGTGGGCACTGAAGCTTTCTTT. Residues: CSAAQGVGTEAFF.

About this clone: This likely stems from a read error, as it lies one base from a far larger clone. The chain has TRBV2 and TRBJ2-2; 9 nucleotides match TRBD1. Germline CDR1 reads SNHLY; CDR2 reads FYNNEI. The J segment lost 4 bases and the V segment lost 8 bases, leaving 11 bases of the junction unmatched. The CDR3 consists of 16 residues. The CDR3 DNA is TGTGCCAGCTCCTGGACAGGGGTCGGTCTCACCGGGGAGCTGTTTTTT. Translation: CASSWTGVGLTGELFF.

This clone came up a few times. The chain couples TRBV7-8 to TRBJ1-4; D might be TRBD1 (6 bases). V lost 3 bases and J 8 bases, leaving 13 bases between the germline ends. The germline gives CDR1 SGHVS, CDR2 FQNEAQ. CDR3 size: 14 residues. The CDR3 spells CASSFPSGAEKLFF. CDR3 bases: TGTGCCAGCAGCTTCCCATCGGGGGCGGAAAAACTGTTTTTT.

The V gene is TRBV4-2, the J gene TRBJ2-2; perhaps TRBD2 as D (6 bases). CDR3 length: 16 residues. CDR1 and CDR2 (germline): LGHNA, YNFKEQ. Trimming took 2 bases from V and 5 from J, leaving 15 bases between them. The CDR3, as DNA: TGTGCCAGCAGCCAATTTGCGATGGCGGGGACCGGGGAGCTGTTTTTT. Protein sequence: CASSQFAMAGTGELFF.

This clone was counted a few times. The chain carries TRBV28 and TRBJ2-7, with unresolved D. The CDR3 has 16 amino acids. Germline assignment: CDR1 MDHEN and CDR2 SYDVKM. Trimming cost V 6 bases and J 3 bases, with 21 bases left between them. DNA for the CDR3: TGTGCCAGCAGCCTCATTGGACGGAGTCGAGTCTACGAGCAGTACTTC. Protein sequence: CASSLIGRSRVYEQYF.